Listed below are T cell receptor beta chains from one sample, sequenced in a study of T cell responses to AZD1222 COVID-19 vaccine. Assay used: immunoSEQ multiplex PCR; TCRdb lists only in-frame clones, some missing. The data contain approximately 300,000 clones, around 92% of them singletons. Sequencing used peripheral blood, obtained 28 days after the second AZD1222 dose. Receptors were obtained from an adult who received the AZD1222 COVID-19 vaccine. Both conserved end residues are part of each CDR3. Fields, in order: clone size, J gene, D gene, V gene, CDR3 protein, CDR3 DNA. D genes are given only for firm matches. Clone size, where shown, is once, few, many, or a class for clones that have expanded.

once TRBJ2-7 . TRBV28 CATLTSLDEQYF TGTGCCACTCTTACCAGCTTGGACGAGCAGTACTTC
. TRBJ1-2 . TRBV12-3/TRBV12-4 CASSPGDYGYTF TGTGCCAGCAGCCCAGGGGACTATGGCTACACCTTC
. TRBJ2-3 TRBD2 TRBV25-1 CASSETSGYTDTQYF TGTGCCAGCAGTGAGACTAGCGGGTACACAGATACGCAGTATTTT
. TRBJ1-1 . TRBV5-1 CASSLQGLGWLNTEAFF TGCGCCAGCAGCTTGCAAGGGTTGGGTTGGTTGAACACTGAAGCTTTCTTT
. TRBJ2-1 . TRBV6-4 CASRPGQSSYNEQFF TGTGCCAGCAGGCCCGGACAGAGCTCCTACAATGAGCAGTTCTTC
few TRBJ1-4 . TRBV13 CASSLEAGELNEKLFF TGTGCCAGCAGCTTGGAGGCAGGAGAGCTAAATGAAAAACTGTTTTTT
. TRBJ1-3 . TRBV7-2 CASSLVGVDTIYF TGTGCCAGCAGCTTAGTAGGGGTGGACACCATATATTTT
. TRBJ1-1 . TRBV28 CASTTGPQNTEAFF TGTGCCAGCACCACGGGACCGCAGAACACTGAAGCTTTCTTT
. TRBJ2-7 TRBD2 TRBV7-2 CASSLHSGGTSGEQYF TGTGCCAGCAGCTTACATAGCGGGGGGACCTCGGGCGAGCAGTACTTC
. TRBJ1-2 . TRBV19 CASSIGRKKANYGYTF TGTGCCAGTAGTATAGGTCGAAAGAAAGCTAACTATGGCTACACCTTC
few TRBJ1-1 TRBD1 TRBV28 CASSLGGGGTEAFF TGTGCCAGCAGTTTAGGAGGGGGCGGAACTGAAGCTTTCTTT
. TRBJ2-7 TRBD1 TRBV14 CASSPQGQAYEQYF TGTGCCAGCAGCCCACAGGGGCAAGCCTACGAGCAGTACTTC
. TRBJ1-3 . TRBV6-5 CASTTSGRGNTIYF TGTGCCAGCACCACTTCGGGGAGGGGAAACACCATATATTTT
. TRBJ2-7 . TRBV5-1 CASRLTQDYEQYF TGCGCCAGCAGATTGACCCAGGATTACGAGCAGTACTTC
. TRBJ2-1 TRBD2 TRBV27 CASSSSGRSNEQFF TGTGCCAGCAGTTCCAGCGGGAGGAGTAATGAGCAGTTCTTC
. TRBJ2-7 . TRBV9 CASSVAQGFSYEQYF TGTGCCAGCAGCGTAGCTCAGGGATTCTCCTACGAGCAGTACTTC
. TRBJ2-7 . TRBV6-5 CASTTPYGRPYEQYF TGTGCCAGCACCACTCCGTACGGGCGGCCCTACGAGCAGTACTTC
. TRBJ2-3 TRBD2 TRBV11-2 CASSLRARGDTQYF TGTGCCAGCAGCTTACGGGCGCGGGGGGACACGCAGTATTTT
. TRBJ2-1 TRBD2 TRBV24-1 CATSDSGGSYNEQFF TGTGCCACCAGTGATTCGGGCGGGAGCTACAATGAGCAGTTCTTC
. TRBJ1-6 . TRBV6-4 CASSVRGPGSPLHF TGTGCCAGCAGTGTACGGGGGCCTGGTTCACCCCTCCACTTT
. TRBJ2-3 . TRBV11-2 CASSSGLLYTDTQYF TGTGCCAGCAGCTCAGGACTCCTTTACACAGATACGCAGTATTTT
. TRBJ1-6 . TRBV28 CASRTPQVNSPLHF TGTGCCAGCAGAACCCCCCAGGTTAATTCACCCCTCCACTTT
once TRBJ2-1 . TRBV13 CASSQGRPINEQFF TGTGCCAGCAGCCAGGGGCGACCAATCAATGAGCAGTTCTTC
once TRBJ1-1 TRBD1 TRBV18 CASSPSRQGAGTEAFF TGTGCCAGCTCACCGAGCAGACAGGGGGCTGGAACTGAAGCTTTCTTT
. TRBJ2-2 TRBD1 TRBV6-5 CASQTTGGVGGELFF TGTGCCAGCCAAACCACAGGGGGCGTCGGCGGGGAGCTGTTTTTT
. TRBJ1-2 . TRBV9 CASSVDTNYGYTF TGTGCCAGCAGCGTTGACACTAACTATGGCTACACCTTC
. TRBJ1-2 . TRBV18 CASSRLQGAYGYTF TGTGCCAGCTCACGGTTGCAGGGTGCCTATGGCTACACCTTC
. TRBJ2-7 . TRBV28 CASSLKTNLAREQYF TGTGCCAGCAGTCTAAAGACAAATTTAGCGAGGGAGCAGTACTTC
. TRBJ1-2 TRBD1 TRBV4-3 CARSPPGQGPIGGYTF TGCGCCCGCAGCCCGCCGGGACAGGGGCCCATCGGGGGCTACACCTTC
. TRBJ2-3 TRBD2 TRBV3-1/TRBV3-2 CASSRVAGGGSTDTQYF TGTGCCAGCAGCCGCGTAGCGGGAGGAGGGAGCACAGATACGCAGTATTTT
. TRBJ2-7 . TRBV2 CASNRGIYEQYF TGTGCCAGCAATCGGGGGATCTACGAGCAGTACTTC
. TRBJ1-3 . TRBV2 CASSEGGNTIYF TGTGCCAGCAGTGAAGGTGGAAACACCATATATTTT
. TRBJ2-7 . TRBV6-1 CASSEGGQYF TGTGCCAGCAGTGAAGGGGGGCAGTACTTC
. TRBJ1-1 . TRBV24-1 CATSDARSNTEAFF TGTGCCACCAGTGATGCACGCTCGAACACTGAAGCTTTCTTT
. TRBJ2-1 . TRBV7-2 CASSKQGGDLGNEQFF TGTGCCAGCAGCAAACAGGGAGGGGATCTCGGCAATGAGCAGTTCTTC
. TRBJ1-2 TRBD1 TRBV5-4 CASSLLDRSNYGYTF TGTGCCAGCAGCCTGCTGGACAGGAGCAACTATGGCTACACCTTC
. TRBJ1-3 . TRBV7-2 CASSLVQVSGNTIYF TGTGCCAGCAGCTTAGTCCAGGTCTCTGGAAACACCATATATTTT
. TRBJ2-1 . TRBV9 CASSPRDNEQFF TGTGCCAGCAGCCCCAGGGACAATGAGCAGTTCTTC
. TRBJ1-2 . TRBV27 CASSFRDLGYGYTF TGTGCCAGCAGTTTCCGGGACCTGGGCTATGGCTACACCTTC
. TRBJ2-7 . TRBV20-1 CSASLGAGTAQGEQYF TGCAGTGCTAGTCTAGGTGCTGGGACGGCTCAGGGCGAGCAGTACTTC
. TRBJ2-5 . TRBV3-1/TRBV3-2 CASSQDPGETQYF TGTGCCAGCAGCCAAGATCCCGGGGAGACCCAGTACTTC
. TRBJ1-4 . TRBV5-1 CASSLRGELGEKLFF TGCGCCAGCAGCTTGCGTGGGGAGCTTGGAGAAAAACTGTTTTTT
. TRBJ2-7 TRBD1 TRBV29-1 CSVTTGGEQYF TGCAGCGTAACTACAGGGGGCGAGCAGTACTTC
. TRBJ2-7 . TRBV27 CASSPRASYEQYF TGTGCCAGCAGTCCTCGGGCATCCTACGAGCAGTACTTC
. TRBJ1-4 . TRBV19 CATKVVGSNEKLFF TGTGCCACGAAAGTGGTAGGCTCTAATGAAAAACTGTTTTTT